The T cell receptor (beta chain) described here comes from a study of radiation and T cells in renal cell carcinoma. On the study more broadly: Nephrectomy followed 15 Gy stereotactic body radiation by 4 weeks.

TCRdb's copy holds only in-frame clones and misses some; the assay was immunoSEQ multiplex PCR. Among approximately 150,000 clones listed, less than 90% were seen once. Described time point: baseline pretreatment blood. Stated treatment: 15 Gy SBRT to primary tumor, nephrectomy 4 weeks later. Radiation-treated patients gave blood at baseline, week 2 and week 4. Germline-derived CDR1 and CDR2 are SGHTA and FQGNSA. The CDR3 spans 14 residues. V shed 7 bases, J shed 5 bases, and the junction held 10 bases outside the gene matches. The sequenced sample was blood, obtained from a patient whose treatment included radiotherapy and nephrectomy. This receptor was taken from a woman between 45 and 60 years old with renal cell carcinoma. The gene calls are TRBV7-2 and TRBJ2-7; 8 bases match TRBD1. CDR3 coding DNA: TGTGCCAGCACCAGCCAACAGGGGGGCCACGAGCAGTACTTC. It yields the protein CASTSQQGGHEQYF. The full variable domain, in which reference TRBV7-2 and TRBJ2-7 provide the parts outside the CDR3, is GAGVSQSPSNKVTEKGKDVELRCDPISGHTALYWYRQSLGQGLEFLIYFQGNSAPDKSGLPSDRFSAERTGGSVSTLTIQRTQQEDSAVYLCASTSQQGGHEQYFGPGTRLTVT.